The source of this T cell receptor beta chain is a study of early T cells in non-severe SARS-CoV-2 infection. Germline lookup yields CDR1 MGHRA and CDR2 YSYEKL. This CDR3 comprises 16 residues. V lost 2 bases, J lost 4 bases, and 14 bases lay in between. This clonotype was observed many times. The TCR library protocol attached unique molecular identifiers to the individual cDNA molecules. TCRdb fed the 5' RACE reads into MiXCR, producing one record per CDR3 protein. The sample holds over 7,500 distinct CDR3 sequences, 4.5% to 5.5% seen once. The sequence was collected from an adult who was a healthcare worker with PCR-confirmed SARS-CoV-2 infection or an uninfected control (not recorded which). The sequenced sample consisted of whole blood. The V gene is TRBV4-1, the J gene TRBJ2-2; the D call may be TRBD1 or TRBD2 (5 bases each). This CDR3 reads CASSQTQGRGTGELFF. CDR3 DNA: TGCGCCAGCAGCCAAACGCAGGGCCGGGGCACCGGGGAGCTGTTTTTT.